This T cell receptor beta chain was retrieved from a study of cytomegalovirus exposure and HLA in healthy donors. Findings of the study overall: Earlier analysis looked at TCR beta V segments, and most were productive about 90% or about 30% of the time. There was a cluster of highly shared sequence variants that was likely a sequencing artifact.

Primers for the PCR totalled 60 Vbeta and 13 Jbeta. Here immunoSEQ multiplex PCR was the method, and the copy in TCRdb shows in-frame clones only, minus some. This sample has 88,000 or so clones, with around 60% found just once. About this clone itself: Its antigen is still unknown.

The CDR3 spans 15 residues. CDR1 SGHNT and CDR2 YYREEE come from the germline V gene (reference sequence). Trimming at V came to 4 bases and at J to 2 bases, leaving 5 bases not matched to a gene. The sample consisted of PBMCs. The receptor was isolated from a male donor in good health and CMV-seropositive. The V call is TRBV5-4, the J call TRBJ1-5; 8 bases agree with TRBD1. The CDR3 nucleotides read TGTGCCAGCAGCGTCGACAGGGGAGGCAATCAGCCCCAGCATTTT. This codes for CASSVDRGGNQPQHF.